This T cell receptor (beta chain) was documented in a study of technical replicates of blood from a handful of donors. Per the germline V gene, CDR1 is WNHNN and CDR2 is SYGVQD (reference sequence). V lost 6 bases and J lost 3; bases outside the gene matches: 7. CDR3 length equals 15 residues. Assay: immunoSEQ multiplex PCR; the TCRdb copy retains only in-frame clones and omits some. Among about 88,000 clones listed, just under 95% were seen once. The sequence came from a human donor in good health. The sequenced material came from T cells isolated from PBMCs. The chain joins TRBV10-1 to TRBJ2-7, with 11 bases that match TRBD2. Here the CDR3 reads CASSPLAGVVYEQYF. The CDR3 DNA sequence: TGCGCCAGCAGCCCACTAGCGGGAGTTGTCTACGAGCAGTACTTC.